This section outlines one T cell receptor beta chain sequence together with its context. The data derive from a study of shared clonotypes between healthy human individuals. Some clones are missing from TCRdb's copy, which holds only in-frame ones; the method was immunoSEQ multiplex PCR. The data contain millions of clones, more than 85% of them seen just once; the ten biggest clones take up around 1.7%. Naive CD8 populations comprised CD45RO-negative cells positively selected for CCR7, excluding terminally differentiated effector memory CD45RA+ cells. The germline V gene has CDR1 GTSNPN and CDR2 SVGIG (reference sequence). V was shortened by 1 base and J by 2 bases, with 8 bases between the two germline ends. The CDR3 loop spans 14 amino acids.

The sequence was obtained from a young man in good health. Some clones in this sample may be carry-over from other donors' samples. The rearrangement links TRBV30 to TRBJ2-2; D remains unclear. Sequenced: naive CD8+ T cells from PBMCs. The DNA of the CDR3 is TGTGCCTGGAGTGCCCCCCTCAACACCGGGGAGCTGTTTTTT. It encodes CAWSAPLNTGELFF. The full variable domain, in which reference TRBV30 and TRBJ2-2 provide the parts outside the CDR3, is SQTIHQWPATLVQPVGSPLSLECTVEGTSNPNLYWYRQAAGRGLQLLFYSVGIGQISSEVPQNLSASRPQDRQFILSSKKLLLSDSGFYLCAWSAPLNTGELFFGEGSRLTVL.